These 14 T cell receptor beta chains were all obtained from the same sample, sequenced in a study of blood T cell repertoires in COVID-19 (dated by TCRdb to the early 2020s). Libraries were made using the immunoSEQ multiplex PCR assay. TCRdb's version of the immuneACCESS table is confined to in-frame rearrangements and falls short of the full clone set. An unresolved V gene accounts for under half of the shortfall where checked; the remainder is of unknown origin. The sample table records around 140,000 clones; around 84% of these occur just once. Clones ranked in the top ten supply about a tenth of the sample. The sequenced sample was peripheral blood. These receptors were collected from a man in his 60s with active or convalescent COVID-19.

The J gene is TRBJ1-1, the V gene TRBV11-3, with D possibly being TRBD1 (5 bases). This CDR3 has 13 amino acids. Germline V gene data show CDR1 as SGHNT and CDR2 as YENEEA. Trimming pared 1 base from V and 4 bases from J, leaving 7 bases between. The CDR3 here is CASSLGGVTEAFF. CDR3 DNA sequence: TGTGCCAGCAGCTTAGGGGGCGTCACTGAAGCTTTCTTT. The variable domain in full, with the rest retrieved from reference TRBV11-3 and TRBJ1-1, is EAGVVQSPRYKIIEKKQPVAFWCNPISGHNTLYWYLQNLGQGPELLIRYENEEAVDDSQLPKDRFSAERLKGVDSTLKIQPAELGDSAVYLCASSLGGVTEAFFGQGTRLTVV.

Written as DNA, the CDR3 is TGCGCCAGCAGCGCAAACAACAGGGATGAAAAACTGTTTTTT. This codes for CASSANNRDEKLFF. V usage is TRBV4-3 and J usage is TRBJ1-4; possible D gene TRBD1, 6 bases. The CDR3 spans 14 residues. CDR1 is LGHNA and CDR2 is YSLEER in the germline V gene. The germline V and J ends were trimmed by 5 bases and 6 bases, with 13 bases remaining between them.

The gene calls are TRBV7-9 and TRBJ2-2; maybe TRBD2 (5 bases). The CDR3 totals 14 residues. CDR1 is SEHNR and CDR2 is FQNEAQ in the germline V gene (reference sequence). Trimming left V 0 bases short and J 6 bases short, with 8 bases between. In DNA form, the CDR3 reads TGTGCCAGCAGCTTAGCGAGGAGGCCCGGGGAGCTGTTTTTT. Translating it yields CASSLARRPGELFF.

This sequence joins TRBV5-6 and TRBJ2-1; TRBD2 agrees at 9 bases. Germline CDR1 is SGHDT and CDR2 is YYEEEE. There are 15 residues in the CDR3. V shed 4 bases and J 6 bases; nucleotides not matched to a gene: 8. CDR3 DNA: TGTGCCAGCAGCGTCCGTGGCGGGGGGGCCAATGAGCAGTTCTTC. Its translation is CASSVRGGGANEQFF.

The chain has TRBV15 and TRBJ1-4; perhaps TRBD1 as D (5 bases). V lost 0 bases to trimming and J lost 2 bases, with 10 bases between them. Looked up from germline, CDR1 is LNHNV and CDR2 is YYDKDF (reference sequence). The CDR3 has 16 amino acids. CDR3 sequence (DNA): TGTGCCACCAGCAGAGATCTCAGGGCGACTAATGAAAAACTGTTTTTT. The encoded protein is CATSRDLRATNEKLFF.

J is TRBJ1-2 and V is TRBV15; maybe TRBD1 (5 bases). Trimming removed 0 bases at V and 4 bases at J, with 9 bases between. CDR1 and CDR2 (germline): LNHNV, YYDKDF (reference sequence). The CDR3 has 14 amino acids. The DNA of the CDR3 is TGTGCCACCAGCAGAGAGGGGCCGCTCTATGGCTACACCTTC. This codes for CATSREGPLYGYTF.

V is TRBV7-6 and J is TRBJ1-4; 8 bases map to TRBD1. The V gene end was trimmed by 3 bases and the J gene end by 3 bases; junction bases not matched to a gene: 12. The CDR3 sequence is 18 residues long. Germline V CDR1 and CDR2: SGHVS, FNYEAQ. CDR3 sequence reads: CASSFERQGASSNEKLFF. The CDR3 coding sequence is TGTGCCAGCAGCTTTGAAAGGCAGGGGGCCTCATCTAATGAAAAACTGTTTTTT. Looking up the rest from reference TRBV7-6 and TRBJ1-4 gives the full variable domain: GAGVSQSPRYKVTKRGQDVALRCDPISGHVSLYWYRQALGQGPEFLTYFNYEAQQDKSGLPNDRFSAERPEGSISTLTIQRTEQRDSAMYRCASSFERQGASSNEKLFFGSGTQLSVL.

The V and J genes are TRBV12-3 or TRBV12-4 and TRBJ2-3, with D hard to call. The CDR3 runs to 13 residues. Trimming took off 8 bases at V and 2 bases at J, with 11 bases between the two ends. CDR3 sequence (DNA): TGTGCCAGCGCCGAAGCAAACACAGATACGCAGTATTTT. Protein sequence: CASAEANTDTQYF.

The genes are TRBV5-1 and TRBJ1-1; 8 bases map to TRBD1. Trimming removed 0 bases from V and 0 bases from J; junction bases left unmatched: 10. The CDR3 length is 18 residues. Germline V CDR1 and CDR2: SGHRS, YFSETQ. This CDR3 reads CASSLGPTGAQVNTEAFF. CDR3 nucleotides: TGCGCCAGCAGCTTGGGACCGACAGGGGCGCAGGTGAACACTGAAGCTTTCTTT. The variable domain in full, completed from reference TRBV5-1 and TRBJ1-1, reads KAGVTQTPRYLIKTRGQQVTLSCSPISGHRSVSWYQQTPGQGLQFLFEYFSETQRNKGNFPGRFSGRQFSNSRSEMNVSTLELGDSALYLCASSLGPTGAQVNTEAFFGQGTRLTVV.

CDR3 DNA sequence: TGTGCCAGCTTACTAGCGGGTTGGGGAGAGACCCAGTACTTC. Protein sequence: CASLLAGWGETQYF. The chain is built from TRBV2 and TRBJ2-5; 9 positions match TRBD2. The CDR3 spans 14 residues. The ends lost 8 bases at V and 4 bases at J; junction bases unmatched: 8. From germline, CDR1 is SNHLY and CDR2 FYNNEI.

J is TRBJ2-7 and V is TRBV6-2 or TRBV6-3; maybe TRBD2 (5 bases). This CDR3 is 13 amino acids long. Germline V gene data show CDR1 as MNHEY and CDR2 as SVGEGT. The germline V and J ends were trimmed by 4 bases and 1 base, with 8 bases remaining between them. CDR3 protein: CASSLEGSYEQYF. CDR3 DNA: TGTGCCAGCAGTTTAGAGGGTTCCTACGAGCAGTACTTC.

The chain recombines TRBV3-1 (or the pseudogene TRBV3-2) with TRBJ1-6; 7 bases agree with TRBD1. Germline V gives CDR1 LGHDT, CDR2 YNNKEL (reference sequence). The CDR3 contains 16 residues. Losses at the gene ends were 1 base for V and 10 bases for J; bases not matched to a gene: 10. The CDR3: CASSQGREGAGSPLHF. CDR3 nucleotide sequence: TGTGCCAGCAGCCAAGGCCGGGAGGGGGCCGGGTCACCCCTCCACTTT.

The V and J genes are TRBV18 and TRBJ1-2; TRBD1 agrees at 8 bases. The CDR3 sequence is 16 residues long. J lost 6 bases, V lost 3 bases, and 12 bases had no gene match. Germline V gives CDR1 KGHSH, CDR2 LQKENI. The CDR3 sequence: CASSPNPDWTGNGYTF. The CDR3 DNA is TGTGCCAGCTCACCGAACCCAGACTGGACAGGGAATGGCTACACCTTC.

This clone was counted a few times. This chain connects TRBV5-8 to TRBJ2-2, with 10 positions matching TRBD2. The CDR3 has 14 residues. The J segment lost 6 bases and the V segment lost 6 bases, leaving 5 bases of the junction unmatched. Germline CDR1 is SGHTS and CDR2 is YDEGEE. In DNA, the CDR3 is TGTGCCAGCATCCCTCTAGCGGGAGCCGGGGAGCTGTTTTTT. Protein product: CASIPLAGAGELFF.